This record concerns one T cell receptor beta chain sequence. This sample is part of a study of graft-versus-host responses after intestinal transplantation. Study details: Recipients underwent multivisceral, liver-intestinal, or isolated intestinal transplants.

Repertoires were generated with immunoSEQ multiplex PCR, while TCRdb's copy carries only in-frame clones and drops some. The sample lists some 77,000 clones, around 92% occurring once. Between the trimmed V and J ends, which lost 3 bases and 3 bases, there was a span of 12 bases. Germline assignment: CDR1 MNHNY and CDR2 SVGAGI (reference sequence). The CDR3 covers 14 residues. This receptor was taken from a human patient who received an intestinal transplant, so some T cells may come from the graft donor. The sequencing here drew on PBMCs, taken 98 days after intestinal transplantation. This sequence joins TRBV6-6 and TRBJ2-7, with D possibly being TRBD1 (6 bases). Here the CDR3 DNA reads TGTGCCAGCAGTTATGGTGTAGGGGGCTACGAGCAGTACTTC. This codes for CASSYGVGGYEQYF.